Only a few counts were recorded for the clone carrying this T cell receptor beta chain. Its antigen is unknown. The V gene's germline CDR1 is MNHEY and CDR2 SMNVEV (reference sequence). The CDR3 runs to 16 residues. With 7 bases clipped from V and 7 bases from J, the junction kept 14 bases outside the gene matches. This specimen belongs to a study of CD8 T cell repertoires and HIV-1 epitope variants. Study summary: Each of Twenty-five Gag and Nef epitope peptides stimulated a separate culture.

Assay: immunoSEQ multiplex PCR; the TCRdb copy retains only in-frame clones and omits some. The repertoire holds roughly 4,900 clones, with about three fifths as singletons. The rearrangement uses TRBV27 and TRBJ1-2; 11 bases agree with TRBD1. The sequence derives from a male donor with HIV. Sequenced: cultured CD8+ T cells derived from PBMCs. The DNA for the CDR3 is TGTGCCAGCACCCCAGGGACAGGGGGGCGGCTAGGTGGCTACACCTTC. Translating gives CASTPGTGGRLGGYTF.